The source of this T cell receptor beta chain is a study of cytomegalovirus exposure and HLA in healthy donors. Across the study: It was reported in a later analysis that the same platform had been used for the roughly 130 validation repertoires as for the approximately 730 first-cohort repertoires. Findings and caveats of the study: Published work reported that the classifier diagnosed cytomegalovirus status with high specificity and sensitivity. Three of the chains that were CMV-associated were confirmed in vitro to be specific for CMV antigens. The majority of TCR sequences were rare, yet some public TCRs appeared in many donors.

With V trimmed by 3 bases and J by 4 bases, 2 bases remained unmatched. There are 14 residues in the CDR3. The germline V gene has CDR1 MDHEN and CDR2 SYDVKM. Some clones are missing from TCRdb's copy, which holds only in-frame ones; the method was immunoSEQ multiplex PCR. The sample includes 200,000 to 300,000 clones, more than 75% of them seen just once. There are a few counts of this clone. Antigen: not known. The TCR originated in a woman between 25 and 40 years old in good health and CMV-seropositive. The source material was PBMCs. The chain recombines TRBV28 with TRBJ1-3, with 8 bases fitting TRBD1. The DNA for the CDR3 is TGTGCCAGCAGTTTGCAGGGGGCAGGAAACACCATATATTTT. It encodes CASSLQGAGNTIYF.